Listed here is a single TCR beta chain. The target of this receptor is not known. Base-call qualities are not available, and no considerably larger clone is one nucleotide away. The data belong to a study of cytomegalovirus exposure and HLA in healthy donors (dated by TCRdb to the late 2010s). General notes on the study: According to an earlier analysis of 587 of the donors, about 179 million T cells yielded 90 million to 130 million unique TCR beta sequences and 250 to 350 Gb of sequence data. Roughly 300 gigabases of sequencing data and around 80 million unique TCR sequences made up an early release that covered approximately 620 HLA-typed donors. Of the approximately 400 genotyped donors, over 80% were placed in the genetic ancestry cluster associated with self-reported Caucasian donors. The aim of the study was to test whether cataloging public T cell receptors could identify signatures of past pathogen exposure. The study used immunosequencing to profile the T cell repertoires of under 700 subjects and linked those repertoires to cytomegalovirus serostatus. A separate validation cohort of 100 to 150 different subjects was used in addition to the roughly 720-subject first cohort. High-throughput TCR immunosequencing, statistical association of individual TCRs with disease status, and machine learning were combined to predict cytomegalovirus infection status. A later analysis re-examined previously published TCR beta repertoires from roughly 650 donors and added high-resolution HLA genotyping to investigate patterns of TCR occurrence. Rather than using new phenotypic data, the later analysis identified candidate immune exposures from TCR beta sequences and from how often those sequences occurred across donors. To decide whether each TCR beta V gene segment behaved as functional or pseudogenic, an earlier analysis of some 540 of the donors relied on high-throughput TCR beta sequencing. Donor age, sex, ethnicity and CMV serostatus were compiled alongside the repertoire data. A later genetic analysis took genome-wide SNP genotypes for about 55% of the roughly 670 donors and used that subset as a discovery cohort. All discovery cohort repertoires had been generated using a single sequencing platform. Both class I and class II loci were covered by HLA typing, at four-digit resolution. The number of typed donors differed by locus: about 620-640 for A, B, C, DRB1 and DQB1; 500 to 550 for DQA1; 606 for DPA1; and 450 to 480 for DPB1. Four to six DR-DQ haplotypes were handled as single units for association and clustering, since linkage in the cohort was strong. On average, about 200,000 unique TCR beta nucleotide sequences were sequenced per donor among about 400 genotyped donors of the cohort, with about 19% of those sequences being non-productive.

The cohort consisted of some 670 healthy bone marrow donors. At the time of sampling, every cohort member was nominally healthy, though immune exposures that went unrecorded were likely present. The donor was CMV seropositive and belonged to the group of some 290 seropositive cohort members. A peripheral blood sample was collected from each donor, and TCR beta sequencing was performed on peripheral blood mononuclear cells. The Qiagen DNeasy Blood Extraction Kit was used to extract genomic DNA from the blood cell samples. Study-level results and caveats: In a later analysis, most CMV-associated TCR beta chains were found to appear HLA-restricted, with HLA associations seemingly driven largely by CMV exposure. Linkage disequilibrium might explain the correlated functional status among segregating V segments, but an unknown experimental factor could not be excluded. Cytomegalovirus status was reported to be diagnosed by the classifier with high specificity and sensitivity in both the original and validation cohorts. In an earlier analysis of approximately 590 of the donors, most TCR beta V segments were observed in productive rearrangements about 87% or about 30% of the time, broadly matching IMGT annotations. When HLA alleles, especially DR and DQ, strongly co-occurred, TCR associations were difficult to assign to individual alleles. While some public TCRs were present in many individuals, most TCR sequences turned up only very rarely across donors. Some IMGT-functional V segments, including TRBV6-2 and TRBV6-3, could not be distinguished by the 87-base-pair reads and were therefore excluded. A cluster of highly shared sequence variants was judged likely to be a technical artifact of the sequencing pipeline. The only immune exposure information available for the cohort was CMV serostatus. The authors suggested that the approach could potentially be generalized to other disease states and immunological phenotypes. A later analysis associated about 18,000 TCR beta sequences with specific HLA alleles at a false discovery rate of 0.05. A total of fewer than 200 TCR beta chains were listed by the study as associated with cytomegalovirus. Because some donors lacked HLA typing at each locus, the association tests relied only on the typed subset. A later analysis found that HLA-associated TCR beta chains were more clonally expanded and had lower generation probabilities than equally common non-associated chains. A later analysis found that TCR association rates varied across HLA loci, with DRB1 alleles showing the most associated TCRs and HLA-C alleles the fewest. A later analysis reported that several top co-occurrence clusters appeared linked to parvovirus B19, influenza, CMV and Epstein-Barr virus. Over 15 rarely observed V segments, including chromosome 9 orphons, were excluded from the earlier analysis of just under 600 of the donors because counts were too low. Compared with the roughly 670-donor mean, donors in an Asian-associated ancestry cluster had fewer N-insertions in productive TCRs, according to a later genetic analysis. Only TCR beta chains were sequenced in this cohort, and the absence of alpha or paired-chain data limited detectable features. In a later genetic analysis, a missense DCLRE1C variant was associated with V-gene and J-gene trimming of TCR beta chains, and the association was replicated in an independent cohort. Sequencing depth was assumed to be roughly uniform across donors in the presence/absence analyses, though that assumption may not hold. A few of the identified cytomegalovirus-associated TCR beta chains were confirmed in vitro to be specific for cytomegalovirus antigens. A further reported finding was that TCR beta sequences accurately predicted the HLA-A and HLA-B alleles for most subjects in the first cohort.

The CDR3 starts with the cysteine, ends with the phenylalanine, and has 12 residues. Only CDR3 DNA remains: 36 bases, in frame from the first base. V and J lose 4 bases and 3 bases, and a span of 7 bases separates them. Per the germline V gene, KGHSH is the CDR1 and LQKENI is the CDR2. Library preparation used the immunoSEQ multiplex PCR assay. For the multiplex PCR, a mixture combining 60 forward primers for TCR Vbeta segments and 13 reverse primers for TCR Jbeta segments was used. The CDR3 region of rearranged TCR beta genes was amplified from genomic DNA with a multiplex PCR assay. Amplified TCR beta libraries were sequenced as 87-base-pair reads on the Illumina HiSeq System. The original methods were these. A later analysis tallied approximately 87 million unique TCR beta chains across the 700 or so repertoires, and around 9.9 million of those chains were shared by two or more donors. Raw reads were error-corrected and collapsed into unique sequences with a nearest-neighbor algorithm that merged closely related sequences to remove PCR and sequencing errors. To assign V, D and J gene segments, CDR3 sequences were aligned to IMGT reference sequences. For a sequence to be retained, at least a six-nucleotide match to both a V gene segment and a J gene segment was required. A rearrangement was called productive if the CDR3 had no stop codons and remained in frame with V and J, and every other rearrangement was called non-productive. Following IMGT convention, CDR3 was defined as the stretch from the second conserved V-encoded cysteine up to the conserved J-encoded phenylalanine. The earlier analysis of approximately 500 of the donors excluded sequences that lacked an unambiguous match to a single V gene segment. An earlier analysis of a few hundred of the donors called V segments functional above 56.7% productive rearrangements and segregating when the between-donor standard deviation exceeded 5%. A statistical classification framework was built to diagnose cytomegalovirus status from the catalog of TCR beta chain sequences. A later analysis assigned V and J genes by comparing TCR nucleotide sequences with IMGT/GENE-DB human TR gene sequences. The TCRdist pipeline was used in a later analysis to assign CDR3 sequences and most-parsimonious VDJ recombination scenarios. In a later analysis, every TCR beta chain was defined by the combination of its CDR3 amino acid sequence and its V-gene family, and reads without a unique V-gene family were dropped. A later analysis removed several hundred highly shared, low-generation-probability nucleotide sequences to deal with suspected cross-contamination and a sequencing artifact. A later analysis calculated a clonal expansion index for each public chain from normalized within-repertoire ranks of inferred template counts. Generation probabilities in a later analysis came from a VDJ recombination model fitted to out-of-frame rearrangements, and those results were checked against IGoR. A later analysis scored TCR-TCR, TCR-HLA and TCR-CMV co-occurrence with hypergeometric tests, applying a repertoire-size bias correction to TCR pairs. A later analysis estimated false discovery rates by permuting HLA or CMV assignments 20 times. In a later analysis, co-occurring TCRs were grouped using DBSCAN, with TCRdist sequence similarity added in when clustering inside HLA-allele-positive subsets. Repertoires with fewer than 30,000 or more than 120,000 public chains were left out of co-occurrence clustering, as were five repertoires with anomalous nucleotide sharing. TCRdb retrieved this table from immuneACCESS and kept in-frame rearrangements only. Not all clones are present; in checked studies, unresolved V genes account for under half, and no reason is known for the remainder. V, J and clone size were drawn from that table, and D and trimming were deduced from the DNA. This sample is represented by roughly 100,000 clones; about three quarters of them were singletons. In total, the top ten clones hold under 6.5% of the sample.

The clonotype comes from a man aged 55 to 70 in good health and CMV-seropositive. Sample: PBMCs. The sequence joins TRBV18 to TRBJ2-7; TRBD1 is possibly the D segment (6 matching bases). The DNA reads TGTGCCAGCTCACGGGACAACTACGAGCAGTACTTC. This codes for CASSRDNYEQYF.